This TCR beta chain was sequenced in a study of T cell responses to AZD1222 COVID-19 vaccine. Study results and limitations: Among those given AZD1222, only five or six were seropositive at baseline. Mapped onto spike, vaccine-associated CD4 TCRs spanned it and were dominant at 160-218 and 743-854.

The germline V gene has CDR1 MNHEY and CDR2 SVGAGI. This CDR3 is 14 amino acids long. V trimming: 5 bases; J trimming: 7 bases; junction bases outside the gene matches: 9. Remarks on this clone: Its matching antigen is unknown.

Using immunoSEQ multiplex PCR, the repertoire was profiled, and TCRdb retains in-frame clones only, with some absent. The sample has roughly 200,000 clones; 70% to 90% are singletons. The sequence derives from an adult in good health. The chain joins TRBV6-5 to TRBJ1-2; TRBD1 matches 8 bases. This specimen consisted of peripheral blood, obtained on day 0 of AZD1222 vaccination. The CDR3 is CASSNRQGISGYTF. In DNA, the CDR3 is TGTGCCAGCAGTAACCGACAGGGGATCAGTGGCTACACCTTC.